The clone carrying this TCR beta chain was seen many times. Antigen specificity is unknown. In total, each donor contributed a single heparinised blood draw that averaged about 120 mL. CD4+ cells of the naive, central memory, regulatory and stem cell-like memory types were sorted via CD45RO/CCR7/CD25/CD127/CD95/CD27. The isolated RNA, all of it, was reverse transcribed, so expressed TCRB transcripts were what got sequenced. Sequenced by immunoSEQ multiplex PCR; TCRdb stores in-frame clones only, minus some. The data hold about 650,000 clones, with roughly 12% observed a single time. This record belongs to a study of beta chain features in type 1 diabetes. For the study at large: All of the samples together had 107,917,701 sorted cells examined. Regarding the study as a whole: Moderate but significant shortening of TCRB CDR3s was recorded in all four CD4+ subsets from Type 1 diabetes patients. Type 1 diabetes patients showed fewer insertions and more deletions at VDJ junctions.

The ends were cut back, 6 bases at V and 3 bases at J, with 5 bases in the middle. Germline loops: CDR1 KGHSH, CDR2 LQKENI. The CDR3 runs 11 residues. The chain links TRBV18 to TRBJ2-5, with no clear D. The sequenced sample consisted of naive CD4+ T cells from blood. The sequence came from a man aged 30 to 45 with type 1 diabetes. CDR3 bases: TGTGCCAGCTCCGGAAAAGAGACCCAGTACTTC. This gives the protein CASSGKETQYF.